This T cell receptor (beta chain) was obtained from a study of shared clonotypes between healthy human individuals. Study context: The donor pool was made up of two women and a few men aged 18 to 49.

To note about this clone: A much bigger clone sits one base away, suggesting this may be a read error.

Ten immunoSEQ deep assay plates were used to sequence the DNA of unsorted PBMCs. Profiling relied on immunoSEQ multiplex PCR, and the TCRdb table lists in-frame clones only, not all of them. The sample has 400,000 to 500,000 clones; around 80% are singletons. In germline, CDR1 is GTSNPN, CDR2 SVGIG (reference sequence). The CDR3 consists of 13 residues. V was cut by 2 bases and J by 7 bases, with 12 bases left in between. The chain is built from TRBV30 and TRBJ1-5; a weak D match, TRBD1 (6 bases). This receptor was obtained from a woman aged 40 to 49 in good health. Some clones in this sample may be carry-over from other donors' samples. Specimen: PBMCs. CDR3 nucleotides: TGTGCCTGGAGTCTCCAGGGGACACAGCCCCAGCATTTT. Its translation is CAWSLQGTQPQHF.